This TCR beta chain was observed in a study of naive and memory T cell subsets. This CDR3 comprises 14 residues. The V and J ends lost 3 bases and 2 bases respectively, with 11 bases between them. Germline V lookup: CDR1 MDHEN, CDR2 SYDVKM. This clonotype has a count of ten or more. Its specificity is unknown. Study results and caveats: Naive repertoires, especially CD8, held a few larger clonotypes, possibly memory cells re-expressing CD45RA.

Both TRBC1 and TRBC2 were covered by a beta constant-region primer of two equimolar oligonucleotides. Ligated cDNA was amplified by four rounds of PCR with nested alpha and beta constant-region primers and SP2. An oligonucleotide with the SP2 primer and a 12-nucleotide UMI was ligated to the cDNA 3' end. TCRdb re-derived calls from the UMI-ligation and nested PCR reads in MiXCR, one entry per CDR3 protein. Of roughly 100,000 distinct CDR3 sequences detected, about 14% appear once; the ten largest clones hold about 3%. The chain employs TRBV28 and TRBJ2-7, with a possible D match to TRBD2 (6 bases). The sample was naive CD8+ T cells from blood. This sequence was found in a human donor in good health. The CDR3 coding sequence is TGTGCCAGCAGTTTCGGGGACTCTACCTACGAGCAGTACTTC. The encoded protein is CASSFGDSTYEQYF.